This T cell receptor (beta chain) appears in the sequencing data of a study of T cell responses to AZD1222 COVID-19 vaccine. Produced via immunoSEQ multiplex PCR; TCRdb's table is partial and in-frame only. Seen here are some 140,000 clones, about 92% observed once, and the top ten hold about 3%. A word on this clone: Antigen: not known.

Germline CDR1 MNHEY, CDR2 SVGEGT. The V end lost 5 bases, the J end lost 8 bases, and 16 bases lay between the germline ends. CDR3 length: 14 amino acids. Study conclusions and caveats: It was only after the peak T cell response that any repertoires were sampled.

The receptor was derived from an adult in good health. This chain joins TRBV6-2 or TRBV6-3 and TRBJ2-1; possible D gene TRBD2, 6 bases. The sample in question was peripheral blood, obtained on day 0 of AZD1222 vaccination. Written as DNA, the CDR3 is TGTGCCAGCAGTGACCGCGGGGCTCTTGATGAGCAGTTCTTC. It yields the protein CASSDRGALDEQFF.